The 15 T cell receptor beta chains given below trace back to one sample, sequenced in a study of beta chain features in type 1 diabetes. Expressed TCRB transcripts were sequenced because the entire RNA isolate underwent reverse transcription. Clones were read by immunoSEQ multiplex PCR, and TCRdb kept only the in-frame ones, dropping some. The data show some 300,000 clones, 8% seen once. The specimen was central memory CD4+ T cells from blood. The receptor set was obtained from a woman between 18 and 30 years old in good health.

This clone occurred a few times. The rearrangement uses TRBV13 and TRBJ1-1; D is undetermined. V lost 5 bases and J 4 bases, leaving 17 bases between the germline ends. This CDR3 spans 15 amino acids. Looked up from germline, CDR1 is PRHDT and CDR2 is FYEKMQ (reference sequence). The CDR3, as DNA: TGTGCCAGCAGCCCCCAACGTACATGGGGCACTGAAGCTTTCTTT. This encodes CASSPQRTWGTEAFF.

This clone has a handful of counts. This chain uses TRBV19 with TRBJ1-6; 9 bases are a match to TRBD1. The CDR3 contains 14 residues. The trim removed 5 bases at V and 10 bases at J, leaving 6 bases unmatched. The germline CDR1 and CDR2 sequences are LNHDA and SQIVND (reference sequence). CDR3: CASSLTGGRSPLHF. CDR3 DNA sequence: TGTGCCAGTAGTCTGACAGGGGGAAGGTCACCCCTCCACTTT.

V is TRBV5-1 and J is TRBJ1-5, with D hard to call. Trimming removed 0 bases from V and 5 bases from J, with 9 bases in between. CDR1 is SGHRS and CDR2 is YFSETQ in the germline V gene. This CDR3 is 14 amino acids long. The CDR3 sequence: CASSLEGRDQPQHF. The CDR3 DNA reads TGCGCCAGCAGCTTGGAAGGGAGGGATCAGCCCCAGCATTTT.

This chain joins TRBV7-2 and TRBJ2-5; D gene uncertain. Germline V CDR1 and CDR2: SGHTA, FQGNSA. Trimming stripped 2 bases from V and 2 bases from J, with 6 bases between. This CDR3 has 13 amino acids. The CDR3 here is CASSLTRQETQYF. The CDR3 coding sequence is TGTGCCAGCAGCTTAACCCGACAAGAGACCCAGTACTTC. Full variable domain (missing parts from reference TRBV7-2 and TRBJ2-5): GAGVSQSPSNKVTEKGKDVELRCDPISGHTALYWYRQSLGQGLEFLIYFQGNSAPDKSGLPSDRFSAERTGGSVSTLTIQRTQQEDSAVYLCASSLTRQETQYFGPGTRLLVL.

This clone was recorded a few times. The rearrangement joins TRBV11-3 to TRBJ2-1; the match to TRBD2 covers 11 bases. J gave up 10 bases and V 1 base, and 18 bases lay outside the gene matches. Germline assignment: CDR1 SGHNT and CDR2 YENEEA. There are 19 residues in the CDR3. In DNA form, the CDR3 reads TGTGCCAGCAGCTTAGGCCCGACTAGCGGGAAGGGAGTGGGAAGAGAGCAGTTCTTC. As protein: CASSLGPTSGKGVGREQFF.

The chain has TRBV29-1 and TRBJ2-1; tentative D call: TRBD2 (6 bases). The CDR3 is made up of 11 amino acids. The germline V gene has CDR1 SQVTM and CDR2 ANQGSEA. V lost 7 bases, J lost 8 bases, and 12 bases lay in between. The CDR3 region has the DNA TGCAGCGCTGCGGAGGGCTATGAGCAGTTCTTC. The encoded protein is CSAAEGYEQFF.

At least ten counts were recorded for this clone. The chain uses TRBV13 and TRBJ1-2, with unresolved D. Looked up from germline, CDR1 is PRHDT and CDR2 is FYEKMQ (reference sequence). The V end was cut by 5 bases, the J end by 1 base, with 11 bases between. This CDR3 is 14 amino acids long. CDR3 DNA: TGTGCCAGCAGCCCAGAGGTTGTTAACTATGGCTACACCTTC. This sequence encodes CASSPEVVNYGYTF.

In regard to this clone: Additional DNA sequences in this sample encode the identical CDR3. CDR3 sequence reads: CSARPLETQYF. DNA for the CDR3: TGCAGTGCTCGGCCGCTGGAGACCCAGTACTTC. The V and J genes are TRBV20-1 and TRBJ2-5; D unclear. The CDR3 is made up of 11 amino acids. V lost 5 bases, J lost 5 bases, and 9 bases lay in between. Germline CDR1 reads DFQATT; CDR2 reads SNEGSKA (reference sequence).

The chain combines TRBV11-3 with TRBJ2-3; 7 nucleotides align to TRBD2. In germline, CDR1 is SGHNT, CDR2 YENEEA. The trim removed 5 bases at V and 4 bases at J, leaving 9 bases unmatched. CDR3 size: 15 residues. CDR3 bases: TGTGCCAGCAGCCCGCCCGGGGGAGGGTCAGATACGCAGTATTTT. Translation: CASSPPGGGSDTQYF.

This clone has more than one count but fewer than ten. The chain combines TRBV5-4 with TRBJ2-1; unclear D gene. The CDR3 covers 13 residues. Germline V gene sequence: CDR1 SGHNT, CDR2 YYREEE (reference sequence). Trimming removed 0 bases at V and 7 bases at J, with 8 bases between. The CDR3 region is CASSLEGLNEQFF. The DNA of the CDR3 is TGTGCCAGCAGCTTGGAGGGCCTGAATGAGCAGTTCTTC. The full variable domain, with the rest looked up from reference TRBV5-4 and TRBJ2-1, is ETGVTQSPTHLIKTRGQQVTLRCSSQSGHNTVSWYQQALGQGPQFIFQYYREEENGRGNFPPRFSGLQFPNYSSELNVNALELDDSALYLCASSLEGLNEQFFGPGTRLTVL.

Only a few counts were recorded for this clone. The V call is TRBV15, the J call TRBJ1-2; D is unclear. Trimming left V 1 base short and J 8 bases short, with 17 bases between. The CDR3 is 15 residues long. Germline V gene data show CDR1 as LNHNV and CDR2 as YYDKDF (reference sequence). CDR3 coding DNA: TGTGCCACCAGCAGAGGCCGGGTTGGTTCTAGGGGCTACACCTTC. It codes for CATSRGRVGSRGYTF.

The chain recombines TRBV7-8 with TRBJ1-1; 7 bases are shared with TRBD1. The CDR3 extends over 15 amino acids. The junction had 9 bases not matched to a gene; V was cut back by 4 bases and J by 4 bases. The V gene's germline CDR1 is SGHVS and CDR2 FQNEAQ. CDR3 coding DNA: TGTGCCAGCAGCTCGAGACAGGGTAGTATCACTGAAGCTTTCTTT. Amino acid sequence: CASSSRQGSITEAFF. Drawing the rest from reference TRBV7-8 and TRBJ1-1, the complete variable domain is GAGVSQSPRYKVAKRGQDVALRCDPISGHVSLFWYQQALGQGPEFLTYFQNEAQLDKSGLPSDRFFAERPEGSVSTLKIQRTQQEDSAVYLCASSSRQGSITEAFFGQGTRLTVV.

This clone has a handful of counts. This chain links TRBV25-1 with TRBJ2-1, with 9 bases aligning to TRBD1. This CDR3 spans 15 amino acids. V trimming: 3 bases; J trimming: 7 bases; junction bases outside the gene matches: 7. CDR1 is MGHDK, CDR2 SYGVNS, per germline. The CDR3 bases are TGTGCCAGCAGTGATGCCCGGACAGGGGATAATGAGCAGTTCTTC. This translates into CASSDARTGDNEQFF.

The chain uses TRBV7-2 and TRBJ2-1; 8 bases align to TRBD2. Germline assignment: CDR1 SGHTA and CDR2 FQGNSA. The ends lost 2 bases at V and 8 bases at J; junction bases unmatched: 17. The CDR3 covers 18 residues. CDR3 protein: CASSLKRENWRVADEQFF. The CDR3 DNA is TGTGCCAGCAGCTTAAAGCGGGAGAACTGGAGGGTAGCGGATGAGCAGTTCTTC.

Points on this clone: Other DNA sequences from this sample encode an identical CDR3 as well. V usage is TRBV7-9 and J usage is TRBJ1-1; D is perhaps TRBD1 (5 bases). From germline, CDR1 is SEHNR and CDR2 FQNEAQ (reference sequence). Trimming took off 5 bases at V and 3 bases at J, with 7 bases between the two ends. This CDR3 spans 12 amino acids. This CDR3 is CASSRGDTEAFF. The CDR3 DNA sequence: TGTGCCAGCAGCCGAGGGGACACTGAAGCTTTCTTT. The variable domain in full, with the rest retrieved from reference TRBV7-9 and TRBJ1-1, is DTGVSQNPRHKITKRGQNVTFRCDPISEHNRLYWYRQTLGQGPEFLTYFQNEAQLEKSRLLSDRFSAERPKGSFSTLEIQRTEQGDSAMYLCASSRGDTEAFFGQGTRLTVV.